This T cell receptor beta chain was sequenced in a study of sequential checkpoint blockade in melanoma. Study details: Arm A got nivolumab then ipilimumab; arm B the reverse, 1:1. After both sequences, patients received maintenance nivolumab.

In this sample, this clone is medium-sized (0.01 to 0.1%). Treatment meaning: randomized to nivolumab then ipilimumab (arm A) or the reverse (arm B). Trimming took 4 bases from V and 2 from J, leaving 15 bases between them. This CDR3 is built from 15 residues. CDR1 is SGHNT, CDR2 YENEEA, per germline. Sequencing used immunoSEQ multiplex PCR; TCRdb keeps in-frame clones, though not all of them. The table records 3,200 or so clones, approximately 17% of them present only once. The origin of this receptor is a human donor with melanoma. The chain couples TRBV11-3 to TRBJ2-7, with D possibly TRBD2 on 6 matching bases. Sample: tumor tissue (inferred from file names), taken from a patient given nivolumab and ipilimumab in sequence. CDR3 in amino acids: CASSSAFSGPYEQYF. The DNA for the CDR3 is TGTGCCAGCAGCTCGGCGTTCAGCGGGCCCTACGAGCAGTACTTC.